The 6 T cell receptor beta chains below all came from one sample that was sequenced in a study of tumor and adjacent non-tumor tissue in lung cancer. A modified ARM-PCR protocol with three rounds of nested PCR amplified TCRbeta. TCRdb itself ran the multiplex PCR reads through MiXCR, one entry per CDR3 protein. The profile shows tens of thousands of distinct CDR3 sequences, approximately 82% of them singletons. This sample's RNA came from whole unsorted tissue. This non-tumor lung sample came from over 3 cm beyond the tumor edge. Sequences were obtained from distant non-tumor lung tissue. These receptors all come from an older man with non-small cell lung cancer.

A note on this clonotype: The germline gene is not matched at one end of the junction; a read error may be the cause. The chain has TRBV11-1 and TRBJ1-2, with 8 bases that match TRBD1. Germline-derived CDR1 and CDR2 are SGHAT and FQDESV (reference sequence). The CDR3 is made up of 16 amino acids. The CDR3 here is CASSDGQGPTSYGYTF. The CDR3 DNA follows: TGTGCTAGCAGCGACGGACAGGGACCAACGTCTTATGGCTACACCTTC. Full variable domain (missing parts from reference TRBV11-1 and TRBJ1-2): EAEVAQSPRYKITEKSQAVAFWCDPISGHATLYWYRQILGQGPELLVQFQDESVVDDSQLPKDRFSAERLKGVDSTLKIQPAELGDSAMYLCASSDGQGPTSYGYTFGSGTRLTVV.

About this clonotype: At one boundary the junction diverges from the germline segment, which might be a read error. The chain employs TRBV10-1 and TRBJ2-5; 7 nucleotides align to TRBD1. CDR3 length: 15 residues. Germline CDR1 reads WNHNN; CDR2 reads SYGVQD (reference sequence). The CDR3 sequence: CACSESQGVGEAQYF. The CDR3 DNA reads TGCGCCTGCAGTGAGAGTCAGGGGGTCGGAGAGGCCCAGTACTTC.

Comments on this clonotype: No conserved phenylalanine or tryptophan ends this CDR3, so it is likely a read error. The V call is TRBV5-4, the J call TRBJ2-5, with 9 nucleotides matching TRBD2. The CDR3 has 15 residues. Germline V lookup: CDR1 SGHNT, CDR2 YYREEE (reference sequence). CDR3 protein: CASSWRGGNQETQYS. The CDR3 nucleotides read TGTGCCAGCAGCTGGCGGGGGGGTAATCAAGAGACTCAGTACTCC.

In the case of this clonotype: The junction differs from germline at one of its ends, possibly a read error. The V gene is TRBV6-1, the J gene TRBJ2-6; 8 nucleotides agree with TRBD1. CDR1 MNHNS and CDR2 SASEGT come from the germline V gene. This CDR3 is 16 amino acids long. DNA for the CDR3: TGTGCCAGCTCCGGGACAGGCCACTCTGGGGCCAATGTCCTGTCTTTC. This sequence encodes CASSGTGHSGANVLSF.

With regard to this clonotype: One end of the junction varies from germline; a read error may be responsible. The rearrangement uses TRBV4-3 and TRBJ2-7; D possibly matches TRBD1 or TRBD2 (5 bases each). CDR3 size: 14 residues. The germline V gene has CDR1 LGHNA and CDR2 YSLEER. The CDR3: CASSQGTGYYEEYF. Here the CDR3 DNA reads TGTGCCAGCAGCCAAGGGACGGGGTACTACGAGGAGTACTTC.

This clonotype was seen a few times. Because the CDR3 is missing its conserved closing phenylalanine or tryptophan, this is likely a read error. The chain employs TRBV30 and TRBJ1-5, with TRBD1 matching 7 bases. The CDR3 sequence is 13 residues long. The germline V gene encodes CDR1 GTSNPN and CDR2 SVGIG (reference sequence). The CDR3 region has the DNA TGTGCCTGGGGCACCAGGGGGTTACAGCCTCAGCATCTT. Its translation is CAWGTRGLQPQHL.